The 27 T cell receptor beta chains below were found in one sample sequenced in a study of cytomegalovirus exposure and HLA in healthy donors. The PCR contained 60 Vbeta and 13 Jbeta primers. TCRdb keeps only in-frame clones here, not all; method: immunoSEQ multiplex PCR. Of 100,000 to 150,000 clones detected, roughly 82% appear once; the ten largest clones hold approximately 1.2%. The specimen sequenced was PBMCs. The receptors stem from a boy between 5 and 17 years old in good health and CMV-seronegative.

The rearrangement uses TRBV7-2 and TRBJ2-7, with a tentative D call TRBD1 (6 bases). The germline CDR1 and CDR2 sequences are SGHTA and FQGNSA. Trimming shortened V by 10 bases and J by 6 bases, and 19 bases separated the two germline ends. This CDR3 spans 13 amino acids. CDR3 DNA sequence: TGTGCCACCGTGAGGGGGAAGGCGGGCGAGCAGTACTTC. The encoded protein is CATVRGKAGEQYF.

V gene TRBV5-6 combines with J gene TRBJ2-4, with TRBD1 identical over 10 bases. V lost 4 bases and J lost 4; bases outside the gene matches: 5. Germline V gene sequence: CDR1 SGHDT, CDR2 YYEEEE. The CDR3 covers 15 residues. CDR3 DNA: TGTGCCAGCAGCACAGGGGACAGGGGAAAAAACATTCAGTACTTC. Its protein product is CASSTGDRGKNIQYF.

V is TRBV19 and J is TRBJ1-4; D gene ambiguous. The CDR3 is 15 residues long. CDR1 and CDR2 from the germline V gene are LNHDA and SQIVND (reference sequence). Deletions cut 7 bases from V and 6 bases from J, with 18 bases between. Here the CDR3 DNA reads TGTGCCAGTACGATGGCAGGCGGGCAGTATGAAAAACTGTTTTTT. Protein product: CASTMAGGQYEKLFF.

V is TRBV19 and J is TRBJ1-1; 8 nucleotides line up with TRBD1. The CDR3 spans 14 residues. CDR1 is LNHDA and CDR2 is SQIVND in the germline V gene (reference sequence). V lost 5 bases to trimming and J lost 6 bases; unmatched junction nucleotides: 8. CDR3 sequence reads: CASSAGQGFAEAFF. CDR3 DNA: TGTGCCAGTAGTGCCGGACAGGGTTTCGCTGAAGCTTTCTTT.

This chain uses TRBV29-1 with TRBJ1-2; 7 bases fit TRBD1. In germline, CDR1 is SQVTM, CDR2 ANQGSEA. After removal of 0 bases from V and 2 bases from J, the junction contained 3 bases not matched to a gene. The CDR3 has 14 amino acids. CDR3 sequence (DNA): TGCAGCGTTGAAGATATGGGACAGAACTATGGCTACACCTTC. As protein: CSVEDMGQNYGYTF.

The chain joins TRBV6-6 to TRBJ1-5; D gene uncertain. Germline V gives CDR1 MNHNY, CDR2 SVGAGI (reference sequence). Trimming shortened V by 8 bases and J by 0 bases, and 8 bases separated the two germline ends. The CDR3 extends over 13 amino acids. CDR3 coding DNA: TGTGCCAGCGTAGCAGATAGCAATCAGCCCCAGCATTTT. Encoded protein: CASVADSNQPQHF.

This chain uses TRBV5-1 with TRBJ2-1, with D maybe TRBD2 (5 bases). Germline V CDR1 and CDR2: SGHRS, YFSETQ. The CDR3 consists of 14 residues. The V and J ends lost 6 bases and 4 bases respectively, with 14 bases between them. As DNA, the CDR3 is TGCGCCAGCAAGCCCCCGGACTGGTACAATGAGCAGTTCTTC. It yields the protein CASKPPDWYNEQFF.

This sequence joins TRBV6-1 and TRBJ2-7; D remains ambiguous. The CDR3 sequence is 12 residues long. Germline-derived CDR1 and CDR2 are MNHNS and SASEGT. Between the trimmed V and J ends, which lost 7 bases and 1 base, there was a span of 8 bases. CDR3 coding DNA: TGTGCCAGCATGGGCTTATCCTACGAGCAGTACTTC. It codes for CASMGLSYEQYF.

The table lists this clone with a few counts. V usage is TRBV6-5 and J usage is TRBJ1-2; 10 bases align to TRBD1. This CDR3 region has 14 residues. J gave up 4 bases and V 6 bases, and 5 bases lay outside the gene matches. The germline gives CDR1 MNHEY, CDR2 SVGAGI. The CDR3 loop reads CASSSGQGIYGYTF. The CDR3 DNA is TGTGCCAGCAGCTCGGGACAGGGGATCTATGGCTACACCTTC.

This clone appeared once. This chain links TRBV28 with TRBJ2-3, with 7 bases fitting TRBD2. J lost 3 bases, V lost 2 bases, and 2 bases had no gene match. Germline V gives CDR1 MDHEN, CDR2 SYDVKM. The CDR3 has 14 amino acids. This CDR3 reads CASSLIGRTDTQYF. CDR3 nucleotides: TGTGCCAGCAGTTTAATCGGGAGGACAGATACGCAGTATTTT.

This chain joins TRBV9 and TRBJ2-7; a weak D match, TRBD2 (6 bases). V was trimmed by 4 bases and J by 5 bases, leaving 16 bases between them. Germline V lookup: CDR1 SGDLS, CDR2 YYNGEE. The CDR3 has 14 amino acids. As DNA, the CDR3 is TGTGCCAGCAGCCCCCCCGGGGGAGCGGACGAGCAGTACTTC. Protein product: CASSPPGGADEQYF.

The chain employs TRBV15 and TRBJ2-1; 10 bases line up with TRBD2. Germline CDR1 LNHNV, CDR2 YYDKDF (reference sequence). The length of the CDR3 is 18 residues. J lost 2 bases, V lost 2 bases, and 9 bases had no gene match. Here the CDR3 reads CATSRFQPLAGAYNEQFF. The DNA of the CDR3 is TGTGCCACCAGCAGATTCCAACCCCTAGCGGGGGCCTACAATGAGCAGTTCTTC.

This chain uses TRBV11-3 with TRBJ2-1; TRBD2 matches 12 bases. The CDR3 has 15 residues. Germline assignment: CDR1 SGHNT and CDR2 YENEEA. After removal of 5 bases from V and 5 bases from J, the junction contained 4 bases not matched to a gene. The CDR3 spells CASSAGLAGHNEQFF. The CDR3 bases are TGTGCCAGCAGCGCGGGACTAGCGGGCCACAATGAGCAGTTCTTC.

The chain couples TRBV27 to TRBJ2-1, with TRBD1 matching 8 bases. V lost 4 bases to trimming and J lost 9 bases; unmatched junction nucleotides: 5. Germline lookup yields CDR1 MNHEY and CDR2 SMNVEV (reference sequence). The CDR3 extends over 13 amino acids. The CDR3 nucleotides are TGTGCCAGCAGTTGGGGACAGGACGTTGAGCAGTTCTTC. This translates into CASSWGQDVEQFF.

The chain uses TRBV15 and TRBJ2-3; 8 bases match TRBD1. This CDR3 is 16 amino acids long. V was clipped by 0 bases and J by 2 bases; unmatched bases: 4. CDR1 is LNHNV and CDR2 is YYDKDF in the germline V gene (reference sequence). Here the CDR3 DNA reads TGTGCCACCAGCAGAGACGACAGGGGATACACAGATACGCAGTATTTT. This codes for CATSRDDRGYTDTQYF.

This clone was seen a single time. The chain has TRBV7-3 and TRBJ2-1, with 8 positions matching TRBD2. Germline values: CDR1 SGHTA, CDR2 FQGTGA. The V gene end was trimmed by 5 bases and the J gene end by 7 bases; junction bases not matched to a gene: 13. The CDR3 runs 16 residues. The CDR3 DNA is TGTGCCAGCAGCCAGAACTTGGCGGGGGGTCGGAATGAGCAGTTCTTC. This gives the protein CASSQNLAGGRNEQFF.

The chain employs TRBV6-5 and TRBJ1-4; 8 positions agree with TRBD1. This CDR3 is built from 16 residues. The junction had 12 bases not matched to a gene; V was cut back by 4 bases and J by 8 bases. Looked up from germline, CDR1 is MNHEY and CDR2 is SVGAGI. CDR3 bases: TGTGCCAGCAGTTCCCCTGGAACAGGGGGGACAGAAAAACTGTTTTTT. Residues: CASSSPGTGGTEKLFF.

J is TRBJ2-7 and V is TRBV2, with 14 positions matching TRBD2. This CDR3 is 16 amino acids long. CDR1 SNHLY and CDR2 FYNNEI come from the germline V gene. Germline trimming cut 5 bases from V and 7 bases from J; bases unmatched to any gene: 10. CDR3 region: CASSPETSGRANEQYF. As DNA, the CDR3 is TGTGCCAGCAGTCCGGAGACTAGCGGGAGGGCCAATGAGCAGTACTTC.

In regard to this clone: The same CDR3 is also encoded by other DNA sequences in this sample. The V gene is TRBV30, the J gene TRBJ1-2, with 9 bases lining up with TRBD1. The V gene's germline CDR1 is GTSNPN and CDR2 SVGIG (reference sequence). The CDR3 is made up of 13 amino acids. J lost 4 bases, V lost 0 bases, and 0 bases had no gene match. CDR3 sequence reads: CAWSVGQGYGYTF. The CDR3, as DNA: TGTGCCTGGAGTGTGGGACAGGGCTATGGCTACACCTTC.

The gene calls are TRBV19 and TRBJ1-4, with a weak D call TRBD1 (5 bases). Germline CDR1 reads LNHDA; CDR2 reads SQIVND (reference sequence). The V and J ends lost 7 bases and 8 bases respectively, with 17 bases between them. The CDR3 has 14 residues. The CDR3 DNA is TGTGCCAGTAAGAGCGAGCAGGGAGGGGAAAAACTGTTTTTT. Amino acid sequence: CASKSEQGGEKLFF.

The gene calls are TRBV9 and TRBJ2-3; possibly TRBD2 for D (5 bases). The CDR3 length is 15 residues. The germline V gene has CDR1 SGDLS and CDR2 YYNGEE. Between the trimmed V and J ends, which lost 3 bases and 0 bases, there was a span of 11 bases. DNA for the CDR3: TGTGCCAGCAGCGCGAGCGGTCCTAGCACAGATACGCAGTATTTT. This sequence encodes CASSASGPSTDTQYF.

The V gene is TRBV7-9, the J gene TRBJ2-3, with 8 nucleotides matching TRBD1. This CDR3 spans 16 amino acids. The ends lost 5 bases at V and 0 bases at J; junction bases unmatched: 7. Germline CDR1 is SEHNR and CDR2 is FQNEAQ (reference sequence). The CDR3 DNA is TGTGCCAGCAGCCGTACAGGGGGAACTAGCACAGATACGCAGTATTTT. Protein sequence: CASSRTGGTSTDTQYF.

This clone showed up just once. The gene calls are TRBV27 and TRBJ2-3; no firm D call. V gave up 2 bases and J gave up 0 bases, with 3 bases separating them. Germline CDR1 reads MNHEY; CDR2 reads SMNVEV (reference sequence). There are 13 residues in the CDR3. The CDR3 loop is CASSLQSTDTQYF. CDR3 in DNA: TGTGCCAGCAGTTTACAAAGCACAGATACGCAGTATTTT.

The CDR3 DNA is TGTGCCAGTAGTCCTCAACTAGCGAGTCACAATGAGCAGTTCTTC. Encoded protein: CASSPQLASHNEQFF. The gene calls are TRBV19 and TRBJ2-1; 7 bases align to TRBD2. The germline V gene encodes CDR1 LNHDA and CDR2 SQIVND (reference sequence). The CDR3 has 15 residues. The ends lost 5 bases at V and 5 bases at J; junction bases unmatched: 9.

The rearrangement uses TRBV6-1 and TRBJ1-1; 10 positions match TRBD1. There are 15 residues in the CDR3. Unmatched junction bases numbered 11, after V lost 8 bases and J lost 5 bases. Germline CDR1 and CDR2: MNHNS and SASEGT. The CDR3 protein is CASPRPGQGLTEAFF. The CDR3 region has the DNA TGTGCCAGCCCCCGACCGGGACAGGGGTTGACTGAAGCTTTCTTT.

This chain connects TRBV19 to TRBJ2-1; D remains ambiguous. CDR1 LNHDA and CDR2 SQIVND come from the germline V gene (reference sequence). V lost 5 bases, J lost 1 base, and 12 bases lay in between. The CDR3 loop spans 15 amino acids. This CDR3 reads CASSPGYHSYNEQFF. For the CDR3, the DNA is TGTGCCAGTAGTCCCGGGTATCATTCCTACAATGAGCAGTTCTTC.

V gene TRBV19 combines with J gene TRBJ2-3; a possible D gene is TRBD2 (6 bases). With 3 bases removed from V and 1 base from J, the gap between germline ends came to 8 bases. CDR1 is LNHDA and CDR2 is SQIVND in the germline V gene (reference sequence). CDR3 length equals 14 residues. CDR3 sequence reads: CASSMEGRTDTQYF. CDR3 DNA sequence: TGTGCCAGTAGTATGGAGGGCCGCACAGATACGCAGTATTTT.